This entry concerns a single T cell receptor (beta chain). Its antigen is unidentified. This entry comes from a study of cytomegalovirus exposure and HLA in healthy donors. PCR was performed using 60 Vbeta and 13 Jbeta primers. This table comes from immunoSEQ multiplex PCR, and its TCRdb copy is limited to in-frame clones, with some not included. In total, the table holds around 51,000 clones. The CDR3 totals 13 residues. The germline V gene has CDR1 SGHTA and CDR2 FQGTGA. V dropped 4 bases and J dropped 2 bases, with 8 bases sitting between them. Study-wide results and limits: A few of the chains that were CMV-associated were confirmed in vitro to be specific for CMV antigens. In a later analysis, the majority of CMV-associated beta chains seemingly showed HLA restriction.

The sequenced material came from PBMCs. This clonotype was sampled from a man between 35 and 55 years old in good health and CMV-seropositive. The chain uses TRBV7-3 and TRBJ2-5; D is undetermined. The DNA of the CDR3 is TGTGCCAGCAGCTCCCGGTTACAAGAGACCCAGTACTTC. Its translation is CASSSRLQETQYF.